This is a list of T cell receptor beta chains from one sample in a study of T cells after yellow fever vaccination. Each CDR3 protein gets one entry after TCRdb re-called the 5' RACE reads with MiXCR. This sample carries fewer than 350,000 distinct CDR3 sequences, roughly 9.4% of them seen once, and the ten largest clones take over 15%. The sequencing here drew on PBMCs, taken on the day of the first yellow fever vaccination. These receptors originate from a man between 18 and 35 years old who received the YFV17D yellow fever vaccine. The CDR3 runs from the conserved cysteine through the conserved F or W. The D gene is left open where the match is weak. Clone sizes are given selectively: once, few, many, or a class where the clone is expanded.

d_call	clone_size	v_call	j_call	cdr3_aa	cdr3_nt
NA	few	TRBV7-9	TRBJ1-3	CASSLPPGDAGNTIYF	TGTGCCAGCAGCTTACCCCCCGGGGACGCTGGAAACACCATATATTTT
NA	NA	TRBV20-1	TRBJ2-1	CSARDLGNEQFF	TGCAGTGCTAGAGATCTGGGGAATGAGCAGTTCTTC
NA	few	TRBV18	TRBJ1-2	CASSPTGVGGYTF	TGTGCCAGCTCACCTACGGGAGTCGGCGGCTACACCTTC
NA	NA	TRBV18	TRBJ1-2	CASSPDRLSGYTF	TGTGCCAGCTCACCAGACAGGCTCTCTGGCTACACCTTC
NA	few	TRBV5-6	TRBJ2-3	CASSWGYKYSDTQYF	TGTGCCAGCAGCTGGGGATACAAATACTCAGATACGCAGTATTTT
TRBD2	many	TRBV12-3/TRBV12-4	TRBJ2-7	CASSPGTSGIYEQYF	TGTGCCAGCAGTCCCGGGACTAGCGGCATCTACGAGCAGTACTTC
NA	many	TRBV29-1	TRBJ1-3	CSVVQGVSGNTIYF	TGCAGCGTTGTCCAGGGAGTCTCTGGAAACACCATATATTTT
TRBD1	NA	TRBV4-2	TRBJ2-2	CASNRFAGTGEITGELFF	TGTGCCAGCAACCGTTTCGCCGGGACAGGGGAAATCACCGGGGAGCTGTTTTTT
TRBD1	few	TRBV30	TRBJ2-3	CAWAFRDSLLGTQYF	TGTGCCTGGGCGTTTCGGGACAGCTTACTGGGTACGCAGTATTTT
NA	NA	TRBV5-1	TRBJ2-2	CASSLGSVNTGELFF	TGCGCCAGCAGCTTGGGGTCCGTTAACACCGGGGAGCTGTTTTTT
NA	many	TRBV12-3/TRBV12-4	TRBJ2-2	CASSPDTGELFF	TGTGCCAGCAGCCCCGATACCGGGGAGCTGTTTTTT
NA	many	TRBV5-1	TRBJ1-6	CASSPDAGRYSPLHF	TGCGCCAGCAGCCCGGACGCAGGGAGGTATTCACCCCTCCACTTT
NA	few	TRBV7-9	TRBJ1-4	CASNGGGTEKLFF	TGTGCCAGCAATGGGGGGGGTACTGAAAAACTGTTTTTT
TRBD1	NA	TRBV12-3/TRBV12-4	TRBJ1-2	CASSSTIQGQGAQGYTF	TGTGCCAGCAGTTCTACCATACAGGGACAGGGGGCGCAGGGCTACACCTTC
NA	few	TRBV5-6	TRBJ2-2	CASSRMLATGELFF	TGTGCCAGCAGCCGGATGCTAGCTACCGGGGAGCTGTTTTTT
NA	few	TRBV4-1	TRBJ1-5	CASSHLQGDQPQHF	TGCGCCAGCAGCCATCTCCAGGGCGATCAGCCCCAGCATTTT
TRBD2	NA	TRBV6-1	TRBJ2-3	CASTLNPTLARTDTQYF	TGTGCCAGCACCCTAAACCCCACACTAGCGCGCACAGATACGCAGTATTTT
NA	NA	TRBV7-2	TRBJ2-7	CASSPYWGDYEQYF	TGTGCCAGCAGCCCTTATTGGGGGGACTACGAGCAGTACTTC
NA	many	TRBV18	TRBJ2-3	CASSPLQSTDTQYF	TGTGCCAGCTCACCACTCCAGAGCACAGATACGCAGTATTTT
NA	many	TRBV9	TRBJ1-6	CASSVAATRYNSPLHF	TGTGCCAGCAGCGTAGCGGCCACCCGATATAATTCACCCCTCCACTTT
NA	NA	TRBV7-2	TRBJ2-3	CASSLGPPDTQYF	TGTGCCAGCAGCTTAGGCCCCCCAGATACGCAGTATTTT
NA	many	TRBV5-4	TRBJ2-3	CASSRGGPTDTQYF	TGTGCCAGCAGCAGGGGGGGTCCCACAGATACGCAGTATTTT
NA	few	TRBV20-1	TRBJ2-7	CSARAGGGVGYF	TGCAGTGCTAGAGCCGGAGGGGGGGTCGGGTACTTC
NA	NA	TRBV7-2	TRBJ1-5	CASSLVSGHGQPQHF	TGTGCCAGCAGCTTAGTTAGCGGGCACGGTCAGCCCCAGCATTTT
TRBD1	few	TRBV9	TRBJ2-7	CASSTHRDRGTYEQYF	TGTGCCAGCAGCACCCACCGGGACAGGGGCACCTACGAGCAGTACTTC
TRBD2	NA	TRBV20-1	TRBJ2-1	CSAGLAGGGGNEQFF	TGCAGTGCTGGACTAGCGGGGGGCGGGGGCAATGAGCAGTTCTTC
TRBD1	NA	TRBV12-3/TRBV12-4	TRBJ1-3	CASSLGGQGASGNTIYF	TGTGCCAGCAGTTTAGGGGGACAGGGGGCCTCTGGAAACACCATATATTTT
TRBD1	NA	TRBV7-9	TRBJ1-1	CASGGTGERGTEAFF	TGTGCCAGCGGAGGGACAGGGGAGAGAGGGACTGAAGCTTTCTTT
NA	NA	TRBV6-1	TRBJ2-4	CASRPFASRNIQYF	TGTGCCAGCCGTCCTTTTGCCTCCAGGAACATTCAGTACTTC
NA	few	TRBV12-3/TRBV12-4	TRBJ2-3	CASSLAAPTDTQYF	TGTGCCAGCAGTTTAGCGGCCCCCACAGATACGCAGTATTTT
TRBD2	NA	TRBV7-8	TRBJ2-5	CASSPHRAPSGGANQETQYF	TGTGCCAGCAGCCCCCATAGGGCGCCTAGCGGGGGGGCCAATCAAGAGACCCAGTACTTC
NA	few	TRBV5-6	TRBJ2-2	CASTFLPRGTGELFF	TGTGCCAGCACCTTTTTACCTCGGGGGACCGGGGAGCTGTTTTTT
TRBD1	NA	TRBV15	TRBJ2-5	CATRGTGGKGETQYF	TGTGCCACCAGAGGGACAGGGGGCAAGGGAGAGACCCAGTACTTC
NA	few	TRBV7-2	TRBJ1-2	CASSLSRTALYGYTF	TGTGCCAGCAGCTTATCGCGGACGGCTCTCTATGGCTACACCTTC
NA	many	TRBV6-1	TRBJ1-5	CASSLRAERPQHF	TGTGCCAGCAGTCTCCGGGCCGAGCGGCCCCAGCATTTT
NA	NA	TRBV6-1	TRBJ2-3	CASTEGQGGDTQYF	TGTGCCAGCACCGAAGGGCAGGGTGGAGATACGCAGTATTTT
NA	many	TRBV12-3/TRBV12-4	TRBJ2-1	CASSLGAGQQFF	TGTGCCAGCAGTTTAGGAGCGGGCCAGCAGTTCTTC
NA	NA	TRBV5-6	TRBJ1-5	CASSSGLLGAQHF	TGTGCCAGCAGCTCGGGTCTTTTAGGGGCCCAGCATTTT
TRBD1	NA	TRBV7-7	TRBJ2-1	CASSLDRENEQFF	TGTGCTAGCAGCTTGGACAGGGAAAATGAGCAGTTCTTC
NA	NA	TRBV20-1	TRBJ2-1	CSARDRDSYNEQFF	TGCAGTGCTAGAGACAGGGACTCCTACAATGAGCAGTTCTTC
NA	many	TRBV2	TRBJ1-1	CASSQSRASRGTEAFF	TGTGCCAGCAGCCAGTCCAGGGCATCCCGGGGCACTGAAGCTTTCTTT
NA	NA	TRBV6-5	TRBJ1-2	CASKGHYGYTF	TGTGCCAGCAAGGGGCACTATGGCTACACCTTC